Listed here are 9 T cell receptor beta chains from one sample, sequenced in a study of blood T cell repertoires in COVID-19. Clones were read by immunoSEQ multiplex PCR, and TCRdb kept only the in-frame ones, dropping some. The sample consists of a few hundred thousand clones, about nine tenths of them appearing once. The sequenced sample was PBMCs or T cells enriched from blood (not recorded which). These receptor sequences come from a young man who had recovered from COVID-19.

The chain carries TRBV5-1 and TRBJ2-3; 11 nucleotides match TRBD2. Germline CDR1 and CDR2: SGHRS and YFSETQ. The CDR3 consists of 16 residues. J gave up 1 base and V 4 bases, and 5 bases lay outside the gene matches. In DNA, the CDR3 is TGCGCCAGCAGCGCGGGGGGACTAGCGGGCACAGATACGCAGTATTTT. The encoded protein is CASSAGGLAGTDTQYF.

J is TRBJ2-1 and V is TRBV29-1, with 12 bases fitting TRBD2. The germline gives CDR1 SQVTM, CDR2 ANQGSEA. The CDR3 consists of 15 residues. V dropped 7 bases and J dropped 7; count of bases not matched to a gene: 11. Here the CDR3 DNA reads TGCAGCGCAGGAGGTTGGGGACTAGCGGGTAATGAGCAGTTCTTC. This gives the protein CSAGGWGLAGNEQFF.

The CDR3 DNA reads as TGCAGCGTTGCGGGACAAAACACTGAAGCTTTCTTT. The encoded protein is CSVAGQNTEAFF. This chain connects TRBV29-1 to TRBJ1-1; TRBD1 is a possible D gene (6 bases). V was trimmed by 4 bases and J by 2 bases, leaving 8 bases between them. The CDR3 consists of 12 residues. Per germline, CDR1 SQVTM and CDR2 ANQGSEA. The complete variable domain, with remaining parts taken from reference TRBV29-1 and TRBJ1-1, reads SAVISQKPSRDICQRGTSLTIQCQVDSQVTMMFWYRQQPGQSLTLIATANQGSEATYESGFVIDKFPISRPNLTFSTLTVSNMSPEDSSIYLCSVAGQNTEAFFGQGTRLTVV.

This clone has just one count. This chain uses TRBV27 with TRBJ1-5, with D perhaps matching TRBD1 (5 bases). The V and J ends lost 8 bases and 2 bases respectively, with 13 bases between them. The CDR3 extends over 14 amino acids. Germline V CDR1 and CDR2: MNHEY, SMNVEV (reference sequence). The CDR3 nucleotides are TGTGCCAGCTCAGGGTTAGTGGGCAATCAGCCCCAGCATTTT. It yields the protein CASSGLVGNQPQHF.

The chain carries TRBV6-5 and TRBJ1-5; D is ambiguous. CDR3 size: 13 residues. Trimming took 2 bases from V and 6 from J, leaving 8 bases between them. Germline values: CDR1 MNHEY, CDR2 SVGAGI. This CDR3 reads CASSYGGGQPQHF. Here the CDR3 DNA reads TGTGCCAGCAGTTACGGCGGCGGTCAGCCCCAGCATTTT.

CDR3 bases: TGTGCCAGCAGTTCGGCCACAGGGCTCCGCTCCTACAATGAGCAGTTCTTC. This encodes CASSSATGLRSYNEQFF. This chain joins TRBV28 and TRBJ2-1, with a tentative D call TRBD1 (6 bases). CDR1 and CDR2 from the germline V gene are MDHEN and SYDVKM. Trimming removed 4 bases at V and 0 bases at J, with 16 bases between. The CDR3 runs to 17 residues.

The chain recombines TRBV6-4 with TRBJ2-7, with TRBD2 matching 8 bases. In germline, CDR1 is MRHNA, CDR2 SNTAGT. The CDR3 is 15 amino acids. V lost 4 bases, J lost 6 bases, and 11 bases stayed unmatched. The CDR3 DNA is TGTGCCAGCAGTGTTGCGGGAGGCACTGGGGGCGAGCAGTACTTC. Residues: CASSVAGGTGGEQYF.

This clone was counted a single time. The chain combines TRBV3-1 (or the pseudogene TRBV3-2) with TRBJ2-1; 8 bases are shared with TRBD2. Trimming cost V 5 bases and J 8 bases; bases outside gene matches: 14. The germline gives CDR1 LGHDT, CDR2 YNNKEL (reference sequence). The length of the CDR3 is 16 residues. In DNA form, the CDR3 reads TGTGCCAGCAGCTATACGGTGATTAGCGGGATTGATGAGCAGTTCTTC. Translated: CASSYTVISGIDEQFF.

V usage is TRBV24-1 and J usage is TRBJ1-2, with TRBD1 as a possible D gene (5 bases). The V gene's germline CDR1 is KGHDR and CDR2 SFDVKD. The CDR3 consists of 13 residues. Between the trimmed V and J ends, which lost 0 bases and 8 bases, there was a span of 9 bases. CDR3 in DNA: TGTGCCACCAGTGATTTGGGGGGAGGAGGCTACACCTTC. Amino acid sequence: CATSDLGGGGYTF.